This passage covers 29 T cell receptor beta chains from one sample sequenced in a study of molecular identifiers for immune sequencing clone quantification. TCRdb re-called the PCR reads with MiXCR, one entry per CDR3 protein. The table lists fewer than 350,000 distinct CDR3 sequences, around a fifth of them singletons. Specimen: naive CD8+ T cells from blood, with Jurkat cell RNA spiked in. Sample subset: FACS-sorted CD8+CD4-CCR7+CD45RA+ naive T cells. The receptor source for this set is a human donor in good health. Some libraries in this study had Jurkat cell RNA spiked in.

Points on this clonotype: This sequence may be a read error, since a much larger clone differs from it by one base. This CDR3 fails to terminate in the conserved phenylalanine or tryptophan, so it likely reflects a read error. The chain uses TRBV12-3 or TRBV12-4 and TRBJ2-3; 8 bases align to TRBD1. The CDR3 runs to 15 residues. V shed 6 bases and J 6 bases; nucleotides not matched to a gene: 11. CDR3 protein: CASRTTQGADDTQYL. CDR3 nucleotides: TGTGCCAGCAGAACAACCCAGGGGGCGGACGATACGCAGTATCTT.

This clonotype has at least ten counts. The chain is built from TRBV30 and TRBJ2-7; 9 bases fit TRBD2. Germline assignment: CDR1 GTSNPN and CDR2 SVGIG (reference sequence). After removal of 2 bases from V and 7 bases from J, the junction contained 3 bases not matched to a gene. There are 12 residues in the CDR3. The CDR3 nucleotides read TGTGCCTGGAGTCTCCTAGCGGGAGAGCAGTACTTC. Its protein is CAWSLLAGEQYF.

The table lists this clonotype with many counts. V is TRBV7-9 and J is TRBJ1-1; D is uncertain. Trimming pared 4 bases from V and 4 bases from J, leaving 4 bases between. The V gene's germline CDR1 is SEHNR and CDR2 FQNEAQ (reference sequence). This CDR3 contains 11 residues. The CDR3 nucleotides are TGTGCCAGCAGCTACATCACTGAAGCTTTCTTT. Its protein product is CASSYITEAFF.

This clonotype was observed at least ten times. This sequence joins TRBV7-2 and TRBJ2-7, with TRBD2 matching 8 bases. The CDR3 contains 14 residues. The V gene's germline CDR1 is SGHTA and CDR2 FQGNSA. J lost 3 bases, V lost 5 bases, and 6 bases had no gene match. DNA of the CDR3: TGTGCCAGCAGCCGGCCGGGACTAGTCTACGAGCAGTACTTC. Amino acids: CASSRPGLVYEQYF.

At least ten counts were recorded for this clonotype. CDR3 bases: TGTGCCAGCAGCCTACACGAGCCTAATGAAAAACTGTTTTTT. It translates to CASSLHEPNEKLFF. The chain carries TRBV27 and TRBJ1-4, with D hard to call. Germline V gives CDR1 MNHEY, CDR2 SMNVEV (reference sequence). The CDR3 covers 14 residues. The V end lost 6 bases, the J end lost 3 bases, and 11 bases lay between the germline ends.

This clonotype was detected ten times or more. The CDR3 loop is CASSPPSRADTQYF. The CDR3, as DNA: TGTGCCAGCAGCCCCCCGAGCCGGGCAGATACGCAGTATTTT. The genes are TRBV7-9 and TRBJ2-3; D is unclear. The germline V gene has CDR1 SEHNR and CDR2 FQNEAQ (reference sequence). CDR3 length: 14 amino acids. Trimming took off 5 bases at V and 4 bases at J, with 13 bases between the two ends.

To note about this clonotype: A read error is possible here, since a much larger clone lies one base away. The chain carries TRBV7-2 and TRBJ2-5; 9 nucleotides line up with TRBD1. Germline V gene sequence: CDR1 SGHTA, CDR2 FQGNSA. V was pared by 4 bases and J by 4 bases, with 10 bases of the junction left unmatched. The CDR3 covers 16 residues. CDR3 coding DNA: TGTGCCAGCAGCTCAGATGGGACAGGGCTACGAGAGACCCAGTACTTC. Translating gives CASSSDGTGLRETQYF.

This clonotype was seen at least ten times. The V call is TRBV7-2, the J call TRBJ2-7, with 8 bases lining up with TRBD1. Per the germline V gene, CDR1 is SGHTA and CDR2 is FQGNSA. There are 14 residues in the CDR3. V trimming: 4 bases; J trimming: 2 bases; junction bases outside the gene matches: 4. CDR3 protein: CASSSWTGTYEQYF. CDR3 bases: TGTGCCAGCAGCTCCTGGACAGGGACCTACGAGCAGTACTTC.

The table lists this clonotype with a few counts. The chain combines TRBV4-3 with TRBJ2-4; 8 nucleotides agree with TRBD1. Germline CDR1 is LGHNA and CDR2 is YSLEER. V shed 1 base and J 0 bases; nucleotides not matched to a gene: 11. CDR3 length: 19 amino acids. CDR3 nucleotides: TGCGCCAGCAGCCAAGGTAGTAGAGGCGGACAGGGAGCCAAAAACATTCAGTACTTC. Translated, it gives CASSQGSRGGQGAKNIQYF.

This clonotype was seen more than once but under ten times. This chain links TRBV10-3 with TRBJ1-5, with D possibly TRBD1 on 6 matching bases. Germline V gives CDR1 ENHRY, CDR2 SYGVKD. The CDR3 sequence is 14 residues long. Trimming left V 2 bases short and J 10 bases short, with 15 bases between. The CDR3 is CAISEPGEQSPQHF. As DNA, the CDR3 is TGTGCCATCAGTGAGCCAGGGGAACAGAGCCCCCAGCATTTT.

This clonotype was seen at least ten times. The rearrangement links TRBV2 to TRBJ1-5; D call uncertain. The CDR3 is made up of 14 amino acids. Trimming stripped 1 base from V and 0 bases from J, with 4 bases between. Germline V gene lookup returns CDR1 SNHLY and CDR2 FYNNEI. CDR3 sequence reads: CASSEVSSNQPQHF. The CDR3 DNA sequence: TGTGCCAGCAGTGAAGTCAGTAGCAATCAGCCCCAGCATTTT. The variable domain in full, with the rest retrieved from reference TRBV2 and TRBJ1-5, is EPEVTQTPSHQVTQMGQEVILRCVPISNHLYFYWYRQILGQKVEFLVSFYNNEISEKSEIFDDQFSVERPDGSNFTLKIRSTKLEDSAMYFCASSEVSSNQPQHFGDGTRLSIL.

This chain uses TRBV4-1 with TRBJ2-1, with a tentative D call TRBD2 (7 bases). V lost 11 bases, J lost 4 bases, and 18 bases lay in between. Per the germline V gene, CDR1 is MGHRA and CDR2 is YSYEKL. CDR3 length: 14 residues. CDR3 nucleotides: TGCGCCTCCAGACTTGAGGGGGGGTACAATGAGCAGTTCTTC. Protein product: CASRLEGGYNEQFF.

The rearrangement uses TRBV7-9 and TRBJ1-1, with D perhaps TRBD1 (6 bases). CDR3 size: 14 residues. Trimming removed 5 bases at V and 2 bases at J, with 12 bases between. The germline V gene encodes CDR1 SEHNR and CDR2 FQNEAQ (reference sequence). For the CDR3, the DNA is TGTGCCAGCAGCGGACCGGGGACAAACACTGAAGCTTTCTTT. Its translation: CASSGPGTNTEAFF.

This clonotype was counted ten times or more. The rearrangement joins TRBV29-1 to TRBJ2-2; D is uncertain. V was pared by 1 base and J by 0 bases, with 12 bases between. Per the germline V gene, CDR1 is SQVTM and CDR2 is ANQGSEA. There are 16 residues in the CDR3. The CDR3, as DNA: TGCAGCGTTGAAGGAAGTACCGCTGCGAACACCGGGGAGCTGTTTTTT. Residues: CSVEGSTAANTGELFF.

This clonotype was seen a few times. The chain couples TRBV12-3 or TRBV12-4 to TRBJ2-7; 12 bases fit TRBD2. The V segment lost 5 bases and the J segment 4 bases; nucleotides outside the gene matches: 6. The CDR3 has 15 residues. The CDR3 DNA reads TGTGCCAGCAGTCCAAGACTAGCGGGAGTGTACGAGCAGTACTTC. Translated, it gives CASSPRLAGVYEQYF.

As to this clonotype: A much larger clone lies one base from this, so it may be a read error. The chain is built from TRBV29-1 and TRBJ2-7; 7 bases line up with TRBD1. Germline lookup yields CDR1 SQVTM and CDR2 ANQGSEA. This CDR3 comprises 12 residues. V was clipped by 4 bases and J by 4 bases; unmatched bases: 4. CDR3 sequence reads: CSVATGKYEQYF. CDR3 in DNA: TGCAGCGTTGCGACAGGGAAGTACGAGCAGTACTTC.

This clonotype was counted ten times or more. The genes are TRBV20-1 and TRBJ2-7; TRBD1 matches at 8 bases. The length of the CDR3 is 12 residues. The ends lost 5 bases at V and 2 bases at J; junction bases unmatched: 2. CDR1 and CDR2 (germline): DFQATT, SNEGSKA (reference sequence). The CDR3 here is CSAWTGTYEQYF. CDR3 coding DNA: TGCAGTGCTTGGACAGGGACCTACGAGCAGTACTTC.

This clonotype occurred many times. The J gene is TRBJ2-4, the V gene TRBV19; 7 nucleotides match TRBD1. Trimming removed 2 bases from V and 5 bases from J; junction bases left unmatched: 6. This CDR3 has 15 amino acids. Germline-derived CDR1 and CDR2 are LNHDA and SQIVND (reference sequence). Written as DNA, the CDR3 is TGTGCCAGTAGTATATCAGGGGGATTGCAAAACATTCAGTACTTC. Translated, it gives CASSISGGLQNIQYF.

This clonotype was recorded once. This sequence may be a read error, since a much larger clone differs from it by one base. This chain joins TRBV7-9 and TRBJ1-1; D unclear. CDR3 length equals 12 residues. The germline V gene encodes CDR1 SEHNR and CDR2 FQNEAQ (reference sequence). CDR3 nucleotides: TGTGCCAGCAGACAACTTAGCACTGGAGCTTTCTTT. It translates to CASRQLSTGAFF. The full variable domain, its missing parts supplied by reference TRBV7-9 and TRBJ1-1, is DTGVSQNPRHKITKRGQNVTFRCDPISEHNRLYWYRQTLGQGPEFLTYFQNEAQLEKSRLLSDRFSAERPKGSFSTLEIQRTEQGDSAMYLCASRQLSTGAFFGQGTRLTVV.

Ten or more counts support this clonotype. J is TRBJ2-5 and V is TRBV6-2 or TRBV6-3; TRBD1 agrees at 11 bases. The CDR3 loop spans 16 amino acids. Germline trimming cut 6 bases from V and 3 bases from J; bases unmatched to any gene: 9. The germline CDR1 and CDR2 sequences are MNHEY and SVGEGT. The CDR3 DNA reads as TGTGCCAGCAGCCCGAGGACAGGGGGCTTAGAAGAGACCCAGTACTTC. Translation: CASSPRTGGLEETQYF.

This clonotype was seen a handful of times. This chain joins TRBV28 and TRBJ2-1, with D unresolved. Germline V gives CDR1 MDHEN, CDR2 SYDVKM. The CDR3 has 14 amino acids. V was pared by 7 bases and J by 4 bases, with 14 bases between. CDR3 in amino acids: CASMSSVGYNEQFF. As DNA, the CDR3 is TGTGCCAGCATGTCATCGGTGGGGTACAATGAGCAGTTCTTC.

This clonotype was detected ten times or more. J is TRBJ2-5 and V is TRBV7-9; D possibly matches TRBD1 or TRBD2 (7 bases each). The CDR3 covers 16 residues. Between the trimmed V and J ends, which lost 3 bases and 4 bases, there was a span of 18 bases. In germline, CDR1 is SEHNR, CDR2 FQNEAQ (reference sequence). DNA for the CDR3: TGTGCCAGCAGCTTTAGCCCAGGGGGGGTCTTAGAGACCCAGTACTTC. The encoded protein is CASSFSPGGVLETQYF.

Remarks on this clonotype: A read error may explain this, as a much larger clone is one base away. This rearrangement joins TRBV3-1 to TRBJ1-4; maybe TRBD1 (5 bases). Germline V gene sequence: CDR1 LGHDT, CDR2 YNNKEL (reference sequence). Between the trimmed V and J ends, which lost 1 base and 10 bases, there was a span of 16 bases. The CDR3 spans 15 residues. The CDR3 DNA sequence: TGTGCCAGCAGCCAAGCGGACCCGGGGGGTGGAAAACTGTTTTTT. This codes for CASSQADPGGGKLFF.

The chain uses TRBV12-5 and TRBJ1-5; tentative D call: TRBD1 (6 bases). Germline V gene sequence: CDR1 LGHNT, CDR2 FRNRAP. V shed 0 bases and J shed 2 bases, with 11 bases lying between them. The length of the CDR3 is 16 residues. Here the CDR3 reads CASGLVEAGGNQPQHF. The CDR3, as DNA: TGTGCTAGTGGTTTGGTAGAAGCAGGGGGCAATCAGCCCCAGCATTTT.

In this sample, this clonotype turned up many times. This sequence joins TRBV7-6 and TRBJ2-7; 13 nucleotides line up with TRBD2. The CDR3 is 17 residues long. CDR1 is SGHVS and CDR2 is FNYEAQ in the germline V gene. Losses at the gene ends were 1 base for V and 4 bases for J; bases not matched to a gene: 7. The CDR3 loop reads CASSLGSGTSGKYEQYF. The CDR3 DNA reads TGTGCCAGCAGCTTAGGATCCGGGACTAGCGGGAAGTACGAGCAGTACTTC.

This clonotype has a count of ten or more. The chain recombines TRBV7-6 with TRBJ2-7; D possibly matches TRBD1 or TRBD2 (6 bases each). The germline V and J ends were trimmed by 1 base and 0 bases, with 13 bases remaining between them. CDR3 length: 16 amino acids. The germline V gene encodes CDR1 SGHVS and CDR2 FNYEAQ. The CDR3 here is CASSLDGGPSSYEQYF. Here the CDR3 DNA reads TGTGCCAGCAGCTTAGACGGGGGCCCGAGCTCCTACGAGCAGTACTTC.

This clonotype has only one observation. A much bigger clone sits one base away, suggesting this may be a read error. The final CDR3 position lacks the conserved phenylalanine or tryptophan, pointing to a likely read error. The genes are TRBV6-5 and TRBJ2-1; D unresolved. Germline lookup yields CDR1 MNHEY and CDR2 SVGAGI. The CDR3 sequence is 13 residues long. V was pared by 10 bases and J by 2 bases, with 12 bases between. This CDR3 reads CAILQTTYNEQFL. In nucleotides, the CDR3 is TGTGCCATCCTACAGACGACCTACAATGAGCAGTTCCTC.

On this clonotype: Possible read error: a much larger clone is one base away. The rearrangement uses TRBV29-1 and TRBJ2-7; perhaps TRBD1 as D (6 bases). This CDR3 contains 13 residues. Germline V lookup: CDR1 SQVTM, CDR2 ANQGSEA. CDR3 nucleotides: TGCGGCGTTACGCCAGGACAGACCTACGAGCAGTACTTC. It codes for CGVTPGQTYEQYF.

In the case of this clonotype: A much larger clone lies a single base off, so this may be a read error. The J gene is TRBJ1-1, the V gene TRBV28; D gene ambiguous. The CDR3 sequence is 13 residues long. CDR1 MDHEN and CDR2 SYDVKM come from the germline V gene. This CDR3 reads CARSTLMNTEAFF. As DNA, the CDR3 is TGTGCCCGCAGTACACTTATGAACACTGAAGCTTTCTTT. The variable domain in full, completed from reference TRBV28 and TRBJ1-1, reads DVKVTQSSRYLVKRTGEKVFLECVQDMDHENMFWYRQDPGLGLRLIYFSYDVKMKEKGDIPEGYSVSREKKERFSLILESASTNQTSMYLCARSTLMNTEAFFGQGTRLTVV.